One sample yielded the 18 T cell receptor beta chains listed below, sequenced in a study of regulatory T cells in long-lasting Graves disease. Time point defined: persistent/refractory GD, antithyroid drugs over 5 years with positive TRAb. The TCR library used RNA extracted from PBMCs. Construction of TCR beta libraries relied on iRepertoire HTBI primers and on Arm-PCR targeting CDR3 regions. Each CDR3 protein is one row after TCRdb ran MiXCR on the multiplex PCR reads. Here the sample spans some 370,000 distinct CDR3 sequences, about 23% being singletons. The starting material was peripheral blood mononuclear cells (PBMCs), obtained when the disease was refractory, from a patient treated with antithyroid drugs. Receptors were obtained from a woman in her forties with Graves disease.

Comments on this clonotype: A single base separates this from a much larger clone, so it may be a read error. This chain joins TRBV6-5 and TRBJ1-5; D unclear. The CDR3 runs 14 residues. Germline V gene sequence: CDR1 MNHEY, CDR2 SVGAGI. The CDR3 reads CTSSYVDSNQPQHF. The DNA of the CDR3 is TGTACCAGCAGTTACGTTGATAGCAATCAGCCCCAGCATTTT.

The genes are TRBV20-1 and TRBJ1-4; 8 nucleotides match TRBD1. Germline trimming cut 0 bases from V and 7 bases from J; bases unmatched to any gene: 10. Germline loops: CDR1 DFQATT, CDR2 SNEGSKA (reference sequence). CDR3 length: 16 amino acids. The CDR3, as DNA: TGCAGTGCTAGAGATCGGGCAGGGGGCGTGAGTGAAAAACTGTTTTTT. Protein product: CSARDRAGGVSEKLFF.

A few counts support this clonotype. The genes are TRBV7-9 and TRBJ1-4; D ambiguous. This CDR3 is 14 amino acids long. The germline CDR1 and CDR2 sequences are SEHNR and FQNEAQ (reference sequence). V lost 8 bases, J lost 4 bases, and 14 bases lay in between. This chain's CDR3 is CASANRASNEKLFF. The CDR3 DNA sequence: TGTGCCAGCGCAAACCGGGCAAGTAATGAAAAACTGTTTTTT.

The chain carries TRBV30 and TRBJ2-7; unclear D gene. The CDR3 runs 11 residues. Trimming stripped 3 bases from V and 5 bases from J, with 8 bases between. Germline assignment: CDR1 GTSNPN and CDR2 SVGIG (reference sequence). CDR3 protein: CAWSPGDEQYF. CDR3 coding DNA: TGTGCCTGGAGCCCTGGGGACGAGCAGTACTTC.

This clonotype was seen at least ten times. V is TRBV6-1 and J is TRBJ1-5; tentatively, D is TRBD1 (6 bases). The CDR3 contains 14 residues. Looked up from germline, CDR1 is MNHNS and CDR2 is SASEGT. V gave up 5 bases and J gave up 8 bases, with 16 bases separating them. The DNA of the CDR3 is TGTGCCAGCAGTCTCGCGACAGGCCCCAAGCCCCAGCATTTT. This codes for CASSLATGPKPQHF.

The chain combines TRBV2 with TRBJ2-3, with D possibly TRBD1 on 5 matching bases. V gave up 8 bases and J gave up 1 base, with 10 bases separating them. CDR3 length equals 13 residues. CDR1 SNHLY and CDR2 FYNNEI come from the germline V gene. CDR3 residues: CASRVGGTDTQYF. Written as DNA, the CDR3 is TGTGCCAGCCGGGTAGGGGGCACAGATACGCAGTATTTT.

This clonotype was observed at least ten times. V usage is TRBV28 and J usage is TRBJ2-5, with 11 bases matching TRBD2. This CDR3 comprises 15 residues. Germline loops: CDR1 MDHEN, CDR2 SYDVKM. J gave up 5 bases and V 3 bases, and 5 bases lay outside the gene matches. The DNA for the CDR3 is TGTGCCAGCAGTTTTCGACTAGCGGGAACGGAGACCCAGTACTTC. Translated, it gives CASSFRLAGTETQYF.

This clonotype was recorded many times. The J gene is TRBJ2-7, the V gene TRBV11-2; possible D gene TRBD2, 5 bases. V gave up 2 bases and J gave up 2 bases, with 19 bases separating them. CDR1 is SGHAT and CDR2 is FQNNGV in the germline V gene. The CDR3 length is 17 residues. The CDR3 DNA sequence: TGTGCCAGCAGCTTAATGGGAGAAGTGAGCGCAACCTACGAGCAGTACTTC. Its translation is CASSLMGEVSATYEQYF.

The chain joins TRBV20-1 to TRBJ1-2; perhaps TRBD1 as D (5 bases). The CDR3 has 16 residues. V lost 0 bases to trimming and J lost 6 bases, with 20 bases between them. Germline V lookup: CDR1 DFQATT, CDR2 SNEGSKA (reference sequence). CDR3 bases: TGCAGTGCTAGAGACGCCAGGGTTATTCACGGCCATGGCTACACCTTC. It specifies CSARDARVIHGHGYTF.

This clonotype was observed many times. The rearrangement links TRBV20-1 to TRBJ1-2; 9 nucleotides match TRBD1. CDR1 is DFQATT and CDR2 is SNEGSKA in the germline V gene (reference sequence). The CDR3 is 12 residues long. V was clipped by 6 bases and J by 8 bases; unmatched bases: 7. The CDR3 reads CSAPGTGWGYTF. The CDR3 coding sequence is TGCAGTGCGCCCGGGACAGGGTGGGGCTACACCTTC.

There are many counts of this clonotype. The chain is built from TRBV27 and TRBJ2-2, with D tentatively TRBD1 (5 bases). In germline, CDR1 is MNHEY, CDR2 SMNVEV (reference sequence). The CDR3 is 12 residues long. The germline V and J ends were trimmed by 3 bases and 11 bases, with 10 bases remaining between them. The CDR3 DNA is TGTGCCAGCAGTTTTCTGGGGCGTGAGCTGTTTTTT. This sequence encodes CASSFLGRELFF.

In this sample, this clonotype turned up once. The chain uses TRBV28 and TRBJ2-1; the D is unclear. Germline V gene data show CDR1 as MDHEN and CDR2 as SYDVKM. Trimming removed 7 bases from V and 2 bases from J, with 15 bases in between. The CDR3 runs 15 residues. DNA for the CDR3: TGTGCCAGCATTTCTCGGCCGAGCCCCTACAATGAGCAGTTCTTC. Translating gives CASISRPSPYNEQFF.

This clonotype came up many times. The chain has TRBV20-1 and TRBJ2-7; 10 bases align to TRBD2. J gave up 3 bases and V 2 bases, and 7 bases lay outside the gene matches. Germline V gives CDR1 DFQATT, CDR2 SNEGSKA (reference sequence). The CDR3 is 15 residues long. CDR3 bases: TGCAGTGCTAGATCTTGGACTAGCGGCTACTACGAGCAGTACTTC. This gives the protein CSARSWTSGYYEQYF.

This clonotype came up a few times. The chain carries TRBV19 and TRBJ2-5; 8 nucleotides line up with TRBD2. This CDR3 spans 15 amino acids. Trimming took 1 base from V and 11 from J; bases not matched to a gene: 12. Looked up from germline, CDR1 is LNHDA and CDR2 is SQIVND (reference sequence). CDR3 in amino acids: CASSIGGAGVSEQYF. In DNA, the CDR3 is TGTGCCAGTAGTATAGGAGGAGCGGGAGTGAGTGAGCAGTACTTC.

This clonotype was observed many times. The CDR3 DNA reads TGTGCCAGCAGCTTAGGACAGACAACTAATGAAAAACTGTTTTTT. This gives the protein CASSLGQTTNEKLFF. J is TRBJ1-4 and V is TRBV7-9; D might be TRBD1 (5 bases). Germline V gene lookup returns CDR1 SEHNR and CDR2 FQNEAQ (reference sequence). Trimming stripped 1 base from V and 0 bases from J, with 6 bases between. CDR3 length equals 15 residues.

This clonotype was recorded at least ten times. The chain employs TRBV18 and TRBJ1-1; tentative D call: TRBD1 (5 bases). The germline V and J ends were trimmed by 8 bases and 2 bases, with 12 bases remaining between them. The CDR3 spans 13 residues. The V gene's germline CDR1 is KGHSH and CDR2 LQKENI. CDR3: CASSPQGNTEAFF. The CDR3 DNA follows: TGTGCCAGCAGTCCTCAGGGTAACACTGAAGCTTTCTTT.

This clonotype appeared a few times. The chain is built from TRBV4-1 and TRBJ2-5; a weak D match, TRBD1 (5 bases). Germline assignment: CDR1 MGHRA and CDR2 YSYEKL. This CDR3 comprises 17 residues. V lost 4 bases and J 2 bases, leaving 20 bases between the germline ends. As DNA, the CDR3 is TGCGCCAGCAGCCGCGTACCCATACCGGACAAACAAGAGACCCAGTACTTC. It is translated as CASSRVPIPDKQETQYF.

This clonotype was detected ten times or more. The chain couples TRBV28 to TRBJ1-3, with TRBD1 as a possible D gene (5 bases). V was shortened by 5 bases and J by 2 bases, with 16 bases between the two germline ends. CDR3 length: 16 residues. Germline V CDR1 and CDR2: MDHEN, SYDVKM. Here the CDR3 DNA reads TGTGCCAGCAGTGACCGGGGGGGAAAAGCTGGAAACACCATATATTTT. The encoded protein is CASSDRGGKAGNTIYF.